Each of the 27 T cell receptor beta chains below was sequenced from the same sample in a study of cytomegalovirus exposure and HLA in healthy donors. PCR was performed using 60 Vbeta and 13 Jbeta primers. Some clones are missing from TCRdb's copy, which holds only in-frame ones; the method was immunoSEQ multiplex PCR. The repertoire consists of some 80,000 clones, with less than 85% occurring once and the leading ten covering roughly an eighth. Sequenced material: PBMCs. The receptors originated from a human donor in good health.

This rearrangement joins TRBV7-9 to TRBJ2-5; 13 nucleotides match TRBD2. This CDR3 contains 16 residues. V was clipped by 4 bases and J by 2 bases; unmatched bases: 4. Germline V gene lookup returns CDR1 SEHNR and CDR2 FQNEAQ (reference sequence). The CDR3 nucleotides read TGTGCCAGCAGCTCCTCACTAGCGGGGGGGCAAGAGACCCAGTACTTC. The encoded protein is CASSSSLAGGQETQYF.

The rearrangement joins TRBV15 to TRBJ2-5, with 12 bases identical to TRBD2. The V gene end was trimmed by 5 bases and the J gene end by 7 bases; junction bases not matched to a gene: 8. The CDR3 extends over 15 amino acids. Germline CDR1 and CDR2: LNHNV and YYDKDF (reference sequence). CDR3 sequence: CATSSSGGAMGTQYF. CDR3 nucleotides: TGTGCCACCAGCTCTAGCGGGGGGGCCATGGGGACCCAGTACTTC.

This clone appeared a single time. A junction end diverges from the germline sequence, so it may reflect a read error. J is TRBJ1-2 and V is TRBV6-1; the D is unclear. CDR1 is MNHNS, CDR2 SASEGT, per germline. This CDR3 region has 14 residues. The CDR3 nucleotides read TGTGCCAGCCGACGCACCGGGAACCACTATGGCTACCCCTTC. As protein: CASRRTGNHYGYPF.

This chain connects TRBV25-1 to TRBJ1-6; 7 nucleotides align to TRBD1. CDR3 length: 14 residues. V was pared by 7 bases and J by 6 bases, with 6 bases of the junction left unmatched. Germline V gene sequence: CDR1 MGHDK, CDR2 SYGVNS. CDR3 residues: CASTRTGPNSPLHF. CDR3 coding DNA: TGTGCCAGCACCCGGACAGGACCTAATTCACCCCTCCACTTT.

The chain employs TRBV9 and TRBJ2-1; tentative D call: TRBD2 (6 bases). The CDR3 is 16 residues long. The V gene's germline CDR1 is SGDLS and CDR2 YYNGEE. Trimming cost V 1 base and J 5 bases, with 16 bases left between them. The CDR3 loop is CASSVPDGRGNNEQFF. DNA of the CDR3: TGTGCCAGCAGCGTACCCGATGGGCGGGGCAACAATGAGCAGTTCTTC.

The rearrangement uses TRBV10-3 and TRBJ1-4, with D perhaps matching TRBD1 (5 bases). The CDR3 extends over 11 amino acids. Germline V gene sequence: CDR1 ENHRY, CDR2 SYGVKD. Trimming left V 10 bases short and J 7 bases short, with 10 bases between. CDR3 amino acids: CATRQGEKLFF. CDR3 nucleotide sequence: TGTGCCACCCGTCAGGGTGAAAAACTGTTTTTT.

The chain combines TRBV6-1 with TRBJ1-5; tentatively, D is TRBD1 (6 bases). CDR3 size: 16 residues. The germline V gene has CDR1 MNHNS and CDR2 SASEGT. V lost 3 bases and J lost 0, with 12 bases in between. CDR3 DNA: TGTGCCAGCAGTGAGGACAGCCCGCTTAGCAATCAGCCCCAGCATTTT. The encoded protein is CASSEDSPLSNQPQHF.

The rearrangement joins TRBV30 to TRBJ1-4; 7 bases line up with TRBD1. J gave up 0 bases and V 2 bases, and 6 bases lay outside the gene matches. The V gene's germline CDR1 is GTSNPN and CDR2 SVGIG (reference sequence). The CDR3 covers 16 residues. CDR3 loop: CAWSLGGTSTNEKLFF. The CDR3 DNA reads as TGTGCCTGGAGTCTAGGGGGCACTTCAACTAATGAAAAACTGTTTTTT. Using reference TRBV30 and TRBJ1-4 for the parts outside the CDR3, the full variable domain is SQTIHQWPATLVQPVGSPLSLECTVEGTSNPNLYWYRQAAGRGLQLLFYSVGIGQISSEVPQNLSASRPQDRQFILSSKKLLLSDSGFYLCAWSLGGTSTNEKLFFGSGTQLSVL.

The chain recombines TRBV10-3 with TRBJ2-3; possibly TRBD1 for D (5 bases). CDR1 ENHRY and CDR2 SYGVKD come from the germline V gene. The CDR3 is made up of 14 amino acids. V lost 9 bases, J lost 2 bases, and 15 bases lay in between. The CDR3 nucleotides are TGTGCCATAGGTAGTGGGGCGACCACAGATACGCAGTATTTT. Its translation is CAIGSGATTDTQYF.

The rearrangement links TRBV13 to TRBJ2-3; D uncertain. The CDR3 consists of 14 residues. Trimming stripped 5 bases from V and 10 bases from J, with 19 bases between. The germline CDR1 and CDR2 sequences are PRHDT and FYEKMQ (reference sequence). The CDR3 bases are TGTGCCAGCAGCCCCCGGTCTGTCCATCGGGCGCAGTATTTT. It translates to CASSPRSVHRAQYF. Complete variable domain (other parts from reference TRBV13 and TRBJ2-3): AAGVIQSPRHLIKEKRETATLKCYPIPRHDTVYWYQQGPGQDPQFLISFYEKMQSDKGSIPDRFSAQQFSDYHSELNMSSLELGDSALYFCASSPRSVHRAQYFGPGTRLTVL.

The rearrangement links TRBV5-1 to TRBJ1-2, with 9 bases matching TRBD1. The CDR3 totals 17 residues. V trimming: 0 bases; J trimming: 5 bases; junction bases outside the gene matches: 11. Germline V gene data show CDR1 as SGHRS and CDR2 as YFSETQ. The CDR3 nucleotides are TGCGCCAGCAGCTTGGTGTCAGGGACAGGGACTGGGTATGGCTACACCTTC. It specifies CASSLVSGTGTGYGYTF.

The chain joins TRBV18 to TRBJ1-1, with D unclear. This CDR3 has 14 amino acids. Germline V gene data show CDR1 as KGHSH and CDR2 as LQKENI. V was clipped by 4 bases and J by 1 base, with 10 bases between them. In nucleotides, the CDR3 is TGTGCCAGCTCACAGGCGGCAGCGAACACTGAAGCTTTCTTT. Its protein is CASSQAAANTEAFF.

This chain connects TRBV7-9 to TRBJ2-2; D might be TRBD1 (6 bases). The length of the CDR3 is 17 residues. The germline V gene encodes CDR1 SEHNR and CDR2 FQNEAQ (reference sequence). Between the trimmed V and J ends, which lost 5 bases and 3 bases, there was a span of 19 bases. CDR3 region: CASSAYKQGLDTGELFF. In DNA form, the CDR3 reads TGTGCCAGCAGCGCCTATAAACAGGGTCTCGACACCGGGGAGCTGTTTTTT.

The rearrangement links TRBV6-5 to TRBJ2-3, with 8 nucleotides matching TRBD2. The CDR3 length is 16 residues. Germline lookup yields CDR1 MNHEY and CDR2 SVGAGI. Germline trimming cut 0 bases from V and 2 bases from J; bases unmatched to any gene: 4. The CDR3 nucleotides read TGTGCCAGCAGTTACTCGTTACTAGCGGTCACAGATACGCAGTATTTT. Residues: CASSYSLLAVTDTQYF.

The chain joins TRBV6-1 to TRBJ1-5; D call uncertain. CDR1 is MNHNS, CDR2 SASEGT, per germline. The CDR3 length is 15 residues. With 3 bases removed from V and 5 bases from J, the gap between germline ends came to 14 bases. The CDR3 region has the DNA TGTGCCAGCAGTGAGGAGGGAGGGTCCCATCAGCCCCAGCATTTT. Amino acids: CASSEEGGSHQPQHF.

V and J are TRBV7-9 and TRBJ2-7, with TRBD2 matching over 13 bases. With 1 base clipped from V and 7 bases from J, the junction kept 10 bases outside the gene matches. The CDR3 is made up of 17 amino acids. Germline V CDR1 and CDR2: SEHNR, FQNEAQ (reference sequence). DNA for the CDR3: TGTGCCAGCAGCTTAGGGACTAGCGGGGGCCGACAAGGGGAGCAGTACTTC. It specifies CASSLGTSGGRQGEQYF.

The chain is built from TRBV7-8 and TRBJ1-3; a weak D match, TRBD1 (6 bases). Looked up from germline, CDR1 is SGHVS and CDR2 is FQNEAQ. The CDR3 has 17 amino acids. V was clipped by 0 bases and J by 0 bases, with 12 bases between them. The CDR3 DNA is TGTGCCAGCAGCTTAGCGCGAATAGGGGGCTCTGGAAACACCATATATTTT. Amino acid sequence: CASSLARIGGSGNTIYF.

This clone was found a few times. Here the CDR3 DNA reads TGCAGCGTTGGCGCAGGCGTCAGCACAGATACGCAGTATTTT. It codes for CSVGAGVSTDTQYF. The chain combines TRBV29-1 with TRBJ2-3; D gene unclear. The V end was cut by 4 bases, the J end by 0 bases, with 11 bases between. CDR3 size: 14 residues. Germline-derived CDR1 and CDR2 are SQVTM and ANQGSEA.

The genes are TRBV18 and TRBJ1-1; 10 bases are a match to TRBD1. Germline assignment: CDR1 KGHSH and CDR2 LQKENI. CDR3 length equals 15 residues. The junction had 5 bases not matched to a gene; V was cut back by 2 bases and J by 5 bases. The CDR3 region has the DNA TGTGCCAGCTCACCATTGACAGGGGGCCGAACTGAAGCTTTCTTT. It specifies CASSPLTGGRTEAFF.

The chain combines TRBV10-3 with TRBJ2-5; the D gene is possibly TRBD2 (5 bases). CDR3 length: 13 amino acids. Germline-derived CDR1 and CDR2 are ENHRY and SYGVKD. Trimming removed 11 bases at V and 1 base at J, with 14 bases between. CDR3 sequence (DNA): TGTGCCTCCCATCGGGATCCCCAAGAGACCCAGTACTTC. Protein: CASHRDPQETQYF.

The V and J genes are TRBV5-4 and TRBJ2-2; 11 bases are shared with TRBD1. Germline V lookup: CDR1 SGHNT, CDR2 YYREEE (reference sequence). The CDR3 totals 16 residues. V trimming: 3 bases; J trimming: 2 bases; junction bases outside the gene matches: 3. The CDR3 bases are TGTGCCAGCAGCTCCGGGACAGGGGGTAACACCGGGGAGCTGTTTTTT. This sequence encodes CASSSGTGGNTGELFF.

The chain joins TRBV21-1 to TRBJ2-5; TRBD2, the D gene given by the table, was not confirmed from the DNA. TRBV21-1 is designated a pseudogene. The CDR3 spans 16 residues. DNA of the CDR3: TGTGCCAGCAGCAAAAGGGCGGGGGGCGCGAAAGAGACCCAGTACTTC. This sequence encodes CASSKRAGGAKETQYF.

The rearrangement uses TRBV5-6 and TRBJ1-1; maybe TRBD1 (5 bases). The CDR3 loop spans 13 amino acids. Trimming cost V 0 bases and J 11 bases, with 14 bases left between them. Germline CDR1 SGHDT, CDR2 YYEEEE. CDR3 loop: CASSLVGMGRAFF. CDR3 nucleotide sequence: TGTGCCAGCAGCTTGGTAGGGATGGGGCGCGCTTTCTTT.

The chain joins TRBV4-2 to TRBJ2-5, with D perhaps matching TRBD2 (6 bases). This CDR3 has 14 residues. Trimming removed 6 bases at V and 2 bases at J, with 13 bases between. Germline-derived CDR1 and CDR2 are LGHNA and YNFKEQ. The CDR3 DNA follows: TGTGCCAGCAGTGGGGGTGGGACTCAAGAGACCCAGTACTTC. This translates into CASSGGGTQETQYF.

The chain couples TRBV18 to TRBJ1-2; the D is unclear. Germline CDR1 and CDR2: KGHSH and LQKENI. V was shortened by 6 bases and J by 4 bases, with 12 bases between the two germline ends. This CDR3 has 13 residues. The CDR3 here is CASSPRDVYGYTF. The CDR3 DNA reads as TGTGCCAGCTCCCCGAGGGATGTCTATGGCTACACCTTC.

V usage is TRBV4-1 and J usage is TRBJ2-5; 9 nucleotides line up with TRBD1. The CDR3 runs to 15 residues. V shed 3 bases and J 5 bases; nucleotides not matched to a gene: 7. The V gene's germline CDR1 is MGHRA and CDR2 YSYEKL. CDR3 sequence (DNA): TGCGCCAGCAGCCACCGGGGACAGGGTAGGGAGACCCAGTACTTC. This codes for CASSHRGQGRETQYF.

The chain combines TRBV11-3 with TRBJ2-2, with D maybe TRBD2 (5 bases). The CDR3 is made up of 15 amino acids. CDR1 is SGHNT and CDR2 is YENEEA in the germline V gene. Trimming left V 1 base short and J 6 bases short, with 12 bases between. The CDR3 bases are TGTGCCAGCAGCTTAGGGACTTTTCGCTCCGGGGAGCTGTTTTTT. Its translation is CASSLGTFRSGELFF.